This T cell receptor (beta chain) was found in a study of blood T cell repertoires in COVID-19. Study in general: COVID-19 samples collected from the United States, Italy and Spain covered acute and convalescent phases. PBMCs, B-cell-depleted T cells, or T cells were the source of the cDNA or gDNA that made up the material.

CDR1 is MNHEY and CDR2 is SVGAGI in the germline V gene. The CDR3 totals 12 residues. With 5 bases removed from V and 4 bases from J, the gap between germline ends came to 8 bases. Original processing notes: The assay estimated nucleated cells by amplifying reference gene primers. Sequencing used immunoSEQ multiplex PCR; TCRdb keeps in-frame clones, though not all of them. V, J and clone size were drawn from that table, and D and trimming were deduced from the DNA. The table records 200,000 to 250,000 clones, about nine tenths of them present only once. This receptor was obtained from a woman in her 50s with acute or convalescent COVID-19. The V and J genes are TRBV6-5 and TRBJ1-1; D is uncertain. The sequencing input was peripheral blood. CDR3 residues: CASSNSGTEAFF. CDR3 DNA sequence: TGTGCCAGCAGTAATTCAGGCACTGAAGCTTTCTTT.